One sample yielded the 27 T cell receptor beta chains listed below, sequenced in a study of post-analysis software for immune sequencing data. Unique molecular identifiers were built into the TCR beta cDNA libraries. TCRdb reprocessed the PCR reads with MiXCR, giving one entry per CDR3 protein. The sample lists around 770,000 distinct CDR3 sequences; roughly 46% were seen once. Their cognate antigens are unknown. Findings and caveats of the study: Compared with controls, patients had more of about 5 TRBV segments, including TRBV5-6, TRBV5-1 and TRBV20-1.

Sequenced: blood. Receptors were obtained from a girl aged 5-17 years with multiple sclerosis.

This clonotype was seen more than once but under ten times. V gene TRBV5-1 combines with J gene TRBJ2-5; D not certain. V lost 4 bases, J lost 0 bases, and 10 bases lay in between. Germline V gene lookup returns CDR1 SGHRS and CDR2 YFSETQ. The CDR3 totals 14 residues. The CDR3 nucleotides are TGCGCCAGCAGCCCCGCTGACCACCAAGAGACCCAGTACTTC. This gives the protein CASSPADHQETQYF. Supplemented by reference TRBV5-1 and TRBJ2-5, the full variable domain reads KAGVTQTPRYLIKTRGQQVTLSCSPISGHRSVSWYQQTPGQGLQFLFEYFSETQRNKGNFPGRFSGRQFSNSRSEMNVSTLELGDSALYLCASSPADHQETQYFGPGTRLLVL.

For the CDR3, the DNA is TGTGCCAGCAGCGAAATTAGTGCGGGTGAGCAGTTCTTC. Amino acids: CASSEISAGEQFF. The chain combines TRBV6-6 with TRBJ2-1, with TRBD2 as a possible D gene (5 bases). V gave up 6 bases and J gave up 9 bases, with 15 bases separating them. Germline CDR1 reads MNHNY; CDR2 reads SVGAGI (reference sequence). The CDR3 spans 13 residues.

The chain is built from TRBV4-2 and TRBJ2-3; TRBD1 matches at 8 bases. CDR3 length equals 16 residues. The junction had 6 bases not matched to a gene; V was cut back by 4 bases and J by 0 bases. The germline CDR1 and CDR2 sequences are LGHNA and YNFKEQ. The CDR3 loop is CASSLRTGISTDTQYF. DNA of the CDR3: TGTGCCAGCAGCCTCCGGACAGGGATCAGCACAGATACGCAGTATTTT.

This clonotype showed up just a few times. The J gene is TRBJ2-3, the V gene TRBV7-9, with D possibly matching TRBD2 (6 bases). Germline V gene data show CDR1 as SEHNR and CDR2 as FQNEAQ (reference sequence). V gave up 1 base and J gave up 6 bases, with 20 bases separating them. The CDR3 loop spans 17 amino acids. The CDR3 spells CASSLVSVGGKTDTQYF. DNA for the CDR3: TGTGCCAGCAGCTTAGTGAGCGTCGGCGGGAAGACGGATACGCAGTATTTT. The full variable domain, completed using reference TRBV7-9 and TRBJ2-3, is DTGVSQNPRHKITKRGQNVTFRCDPISEHNRLYWYRQTLGQGPEFLTYFQNEAQLEKSRLLSDRFSAERPKGSFSTLEIQRTEQGDSAMYLCASSLVSVGGKTDTQYFGPGTRLTVL.

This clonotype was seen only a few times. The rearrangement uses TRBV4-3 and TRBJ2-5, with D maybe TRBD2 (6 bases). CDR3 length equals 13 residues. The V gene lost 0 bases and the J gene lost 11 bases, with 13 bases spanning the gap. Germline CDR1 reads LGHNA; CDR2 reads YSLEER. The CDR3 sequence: CASSQDRGGVQYF. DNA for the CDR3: TGCGCCAGCAGCCAAGATCGGGGAGGCGTTCAGTACTTC.

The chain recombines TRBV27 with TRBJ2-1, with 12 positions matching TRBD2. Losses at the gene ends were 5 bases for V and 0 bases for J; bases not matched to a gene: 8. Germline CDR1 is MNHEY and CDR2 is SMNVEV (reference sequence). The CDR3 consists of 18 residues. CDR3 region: CASSTPLTSGSSYNEQFF. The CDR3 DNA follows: TGTGCCAGCAGTACCCCCTTGACTAGCGGGAGCTCCTACAATGAGCAGTTCTTC.

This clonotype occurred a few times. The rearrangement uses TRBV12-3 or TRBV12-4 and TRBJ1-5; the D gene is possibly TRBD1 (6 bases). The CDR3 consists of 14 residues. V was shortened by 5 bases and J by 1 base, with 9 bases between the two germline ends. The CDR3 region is CASSPDRSNQPQHF. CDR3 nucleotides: TGTGCCAGCAGTCCTGACAGGAGCAATCAGCCCCAGCATTTT.

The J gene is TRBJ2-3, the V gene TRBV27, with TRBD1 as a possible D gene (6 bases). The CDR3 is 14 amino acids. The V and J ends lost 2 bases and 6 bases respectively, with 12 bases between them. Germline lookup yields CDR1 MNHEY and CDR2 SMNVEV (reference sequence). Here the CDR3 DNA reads TGTGCCAGCAGTTTACCGTACAGGGAGGATACGCAGTATTTT. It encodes CASSLPYREDTQYF.

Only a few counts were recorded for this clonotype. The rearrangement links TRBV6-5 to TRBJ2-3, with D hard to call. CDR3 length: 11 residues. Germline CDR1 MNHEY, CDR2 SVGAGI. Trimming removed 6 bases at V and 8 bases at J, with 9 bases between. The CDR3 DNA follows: TGTGCCAGCAGAATGGGTCGTACGCAGTATTTT. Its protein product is CASRMGRTQYF.

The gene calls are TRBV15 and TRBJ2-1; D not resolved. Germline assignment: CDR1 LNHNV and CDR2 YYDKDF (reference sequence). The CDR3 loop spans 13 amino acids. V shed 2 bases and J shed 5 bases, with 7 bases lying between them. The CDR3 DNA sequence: TGTGCCACCAGCAGACCTGCCAACAATGAGCAGTTCTTC. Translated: CATSRPANNEQFF.

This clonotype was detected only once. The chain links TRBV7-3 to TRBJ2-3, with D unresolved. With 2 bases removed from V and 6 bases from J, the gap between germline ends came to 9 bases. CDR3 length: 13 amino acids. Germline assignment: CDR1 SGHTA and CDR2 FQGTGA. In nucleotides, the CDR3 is TGTGCCAGCAGCTTAGTCGCGTTGGATACGCAGTATTTT. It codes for CASSLVALDTQYF.

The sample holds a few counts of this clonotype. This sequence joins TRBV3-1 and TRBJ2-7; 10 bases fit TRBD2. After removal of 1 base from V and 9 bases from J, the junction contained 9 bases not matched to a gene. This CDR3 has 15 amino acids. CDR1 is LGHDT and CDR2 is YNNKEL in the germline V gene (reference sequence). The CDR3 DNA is TGTGCCAGCAGCCAAGGTTCACTAGCGGGACAGGTGCAGTACTTC. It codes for CASSQGSLAGQVQYF.

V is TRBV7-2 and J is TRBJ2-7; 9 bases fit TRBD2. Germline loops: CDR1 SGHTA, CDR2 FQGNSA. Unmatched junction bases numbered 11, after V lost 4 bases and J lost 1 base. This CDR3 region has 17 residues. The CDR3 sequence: CASSYPLGSGRSYEQYF. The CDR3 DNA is TGTGCCAGCAGCTATCCCCTGGGTAGCGGGAGATCCTACGAGCAGTACTTC.

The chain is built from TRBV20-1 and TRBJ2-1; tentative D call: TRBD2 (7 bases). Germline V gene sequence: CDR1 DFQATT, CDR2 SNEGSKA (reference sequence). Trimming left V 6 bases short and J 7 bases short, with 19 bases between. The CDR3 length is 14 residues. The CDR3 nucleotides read TGCAGTGCCCAAGGGGGAGGGCCGGGGAATGAGCAGTTCTTC. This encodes CSAQGGGPGNEQFF.

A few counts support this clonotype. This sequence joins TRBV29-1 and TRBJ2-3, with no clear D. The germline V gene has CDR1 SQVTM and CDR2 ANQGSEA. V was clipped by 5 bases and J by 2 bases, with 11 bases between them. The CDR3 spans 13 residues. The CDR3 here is CSVSGPNTDTQYF. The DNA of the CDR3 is TGCAGCGTTAGTGGTCCAAACACAGATACGCAGTATTTT.

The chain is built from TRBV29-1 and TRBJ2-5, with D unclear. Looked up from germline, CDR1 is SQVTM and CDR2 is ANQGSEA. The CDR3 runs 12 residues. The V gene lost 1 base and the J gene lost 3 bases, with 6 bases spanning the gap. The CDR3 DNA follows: TGCAGCGTTGAAGCCCTTAAAGAGACCCAGTACTTC. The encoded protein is CSVEALKETQYF.

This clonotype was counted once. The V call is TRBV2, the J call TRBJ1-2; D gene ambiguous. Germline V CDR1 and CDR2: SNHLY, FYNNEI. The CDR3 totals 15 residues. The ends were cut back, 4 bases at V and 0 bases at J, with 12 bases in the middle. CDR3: CASSVYRGPNYGYTF. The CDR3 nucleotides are TGTGCCAGCAGTGTTTACAGAGGCCCTAACTATGGCTACACCTTC.

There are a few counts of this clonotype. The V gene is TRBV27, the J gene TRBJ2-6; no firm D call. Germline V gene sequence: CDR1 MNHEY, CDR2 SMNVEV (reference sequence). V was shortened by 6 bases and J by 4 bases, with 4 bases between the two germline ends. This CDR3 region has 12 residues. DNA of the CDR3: TGTGCCAGCAGGATAGGGGCCAACGTCCTGACTTTC. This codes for CASRIGANVLTF.

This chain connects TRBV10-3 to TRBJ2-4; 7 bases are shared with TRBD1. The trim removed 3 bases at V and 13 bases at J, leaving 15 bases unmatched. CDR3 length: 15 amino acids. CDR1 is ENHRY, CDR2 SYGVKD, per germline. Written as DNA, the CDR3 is TGTGCCATCAGTGACGAGGGGGCGATCCCGTGGGAGCAGTACTTC. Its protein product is CAISDEGAIPWEQYF.

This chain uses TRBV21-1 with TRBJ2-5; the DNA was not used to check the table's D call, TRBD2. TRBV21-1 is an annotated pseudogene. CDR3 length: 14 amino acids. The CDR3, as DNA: TGTGCCAGCAGCGGGTGGCTAGCGGGAGAGACCCAGTACTTC. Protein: CASSGWLAGETQYF.

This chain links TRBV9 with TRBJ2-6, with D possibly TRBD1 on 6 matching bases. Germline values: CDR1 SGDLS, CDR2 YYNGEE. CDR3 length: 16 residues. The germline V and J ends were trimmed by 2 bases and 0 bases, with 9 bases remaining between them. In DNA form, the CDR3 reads TGTGCCAGCAGCGTGGGGACATTCTCTGGGGCCAACGTCCTGACTTTC. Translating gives CASSVGTFSGANVLTF.

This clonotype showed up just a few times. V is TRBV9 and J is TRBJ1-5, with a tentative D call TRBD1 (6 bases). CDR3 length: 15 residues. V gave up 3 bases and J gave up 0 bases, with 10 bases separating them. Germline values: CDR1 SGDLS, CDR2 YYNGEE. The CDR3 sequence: CASSGGQSSNQPQHF. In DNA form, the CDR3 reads TGTGCCAGCAGCGGAGGACAGAGTAGCAATCAGCCCCAGCATTTT.

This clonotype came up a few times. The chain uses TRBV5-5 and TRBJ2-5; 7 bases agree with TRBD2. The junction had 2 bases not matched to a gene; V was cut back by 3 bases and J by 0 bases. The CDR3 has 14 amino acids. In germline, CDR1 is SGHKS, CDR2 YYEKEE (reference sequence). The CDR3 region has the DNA TGTGCCAGCAGCTCCCTAGCGGACCAAGAGACCCAGTACTTC. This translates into CASSSLADQETQYF.

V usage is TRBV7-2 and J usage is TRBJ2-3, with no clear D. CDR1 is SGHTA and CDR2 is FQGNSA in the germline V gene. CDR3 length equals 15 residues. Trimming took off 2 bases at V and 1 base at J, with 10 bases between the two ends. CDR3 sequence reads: CASSLSAFRTDTQYF. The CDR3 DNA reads TGTGCCAGCAGCTTATCAGCATTCCGCACAGATACGCAGTATTTT.

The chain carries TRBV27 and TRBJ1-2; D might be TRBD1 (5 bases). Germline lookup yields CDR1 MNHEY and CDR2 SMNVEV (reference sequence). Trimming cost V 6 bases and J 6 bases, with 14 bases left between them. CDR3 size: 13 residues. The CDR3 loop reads CASRGTLANGYTF. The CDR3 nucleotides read TGTGCCAGCAGAGGGACTCTGGCTAATGGCTACACCTTC.

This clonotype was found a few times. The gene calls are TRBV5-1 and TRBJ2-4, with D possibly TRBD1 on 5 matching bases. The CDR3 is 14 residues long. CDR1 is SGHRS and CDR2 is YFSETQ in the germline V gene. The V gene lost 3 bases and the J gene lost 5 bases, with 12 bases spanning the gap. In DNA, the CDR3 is TGCGCCAGCAGCTACCCTGACAGCGAAAACATTCAGTACTTC. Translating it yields CASSYPDSENIQYF.

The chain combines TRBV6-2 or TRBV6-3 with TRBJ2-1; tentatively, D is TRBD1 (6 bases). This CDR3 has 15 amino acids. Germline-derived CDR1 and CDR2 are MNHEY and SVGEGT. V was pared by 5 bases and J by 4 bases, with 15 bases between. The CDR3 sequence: CASSITGIAYNEQFF. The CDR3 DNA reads TGTGCCAGCAGTATCACAGGGATAGCTTACAATGAGCAGTTCTTC.